Presented here are 9 T cell receptor beta chains from one specimen sequenced in a study of beta chain features in type 1 diabetes. Overall study results and limits: Shorter TCRB CDR3s, moderately but significantly so, marked every one of the four CD4+ subsets in Type 1 diabetes patients.

Their antigen targets remain unknown. What was sequenced were expressed TCRB transcripts, since all of the isolated RNA had been reverse transcribed. The table came from immunoSEQ multiplex PCR; TCRdb's copy has only in-frame clones and leaves some out. The table records about 150,000 clones, around a tenth of them present only once. The sequenced sample was central memory CD4+ T cells from blood. These receptors were obtained from a man under 40 with type 1 diabetes.

The rearrangement joins TRBV5-1 to TRBJ1-4; D unclear. The germline V and J ends were trimmed by 0 bases and 8 bases, with 5 bases remaining between them. The CDR3 extends over 12 amino acids. Germline lookup yields CDR1 SGHRS and CDR2 YFSETQ. The CDR3 DNA sequence: TGCGCCAGCAGCTTGGCCGGGGAAAAACTGTTTTTT. Translation: CASSLAGEKLFF.

The rearrangement uses TRBV28 and TRBJ2-5; no definite D call. Germline values: CDR1 MDHEN, CDR2 SYDVKM. The CDR3 totals 13 residues. Trimming took off 1 base at V and 2 bases at J, with 5 bases between the two ends. CDR3 protein: CASSLFQQETQYF. The CDR3 bases are TGTGCCAGCAGTTTATTTCAGCAAGAGACCCAGTACTTC.

This clone has just a few counts. The CDR3 loop is CASRDRGYEQYF. Here the CDR3 DNA reads TGTGCCAGCAGGGACAGGGGCTACGAGCAGTACTTC. The V gene is TRBV2, the J gene TRBJ2-7; TRBD1 matches 9 bases. CDR1 and CDR2 from the germline V gene are SNHLY and FYNNEI. V lost 6 bases, J lost 3 bases, and 0 bases stayed unmatched. CDR3 size: 12 residues.

The table lists this clone with a few counts. The chain recombines TRBV15 with TRBJ2-1; tentatively, D is TRBD1 (5 bases). Trimming stripped 5 bases from V and 10 bases from J, with 12 bases between. CDR1 LNHNV and CDR2 YYDKDF come from the germline V gene (reference sequence). The CDR3 consists of 12 residues. The CDR3 region is CATSFSGIEQFF. The CDR3 DNA reads TGTGCCACCAGCTTTTCAGGGATAGAGCAGTTCTTC.

The chain uses TRBV7-2 and TRBJ2-3; 8 nucleotides match TRBD1. Germline V CDR1 and CDR2: SGHTA, FQGNSA. The CDR3 is 15 amino acids. V lost 1 base to trimming and J lost 7 bases; unmatched junction nucleotides: 7. The DNA of the CDR3 is TGTGCCAGCAGCTTAGAGGGACAGGCGGGAAATACGCAGTATTTT. Amino acid sequence: CASSLEGQAGNTQYF.

This clone has more than one count but fewer than ten. The chain combines TRBV4-3 with TRBJ2-7; a weak D match, TRBD2 (5 bases). V was shortened by 0 bases and J by 5 bases, with 14 bases between the two germline ends. The germline CDR1 and CDR2 sequences are LGHNA and YSLEER. The CDR3 totals 15 residues. CDR3 nucleotides: TGCGCCAGCAGCCAAGAATCGGGGTTGTACCACGAGCAGTACTTC. Protein: CASSQESGLYHEQYF.

This clone showed up just a few times. The chain recombines TRBV4-2 with TRBJ2-5; the match to TRBD2 covers 13 bases. The germline V gene encodes CDR1 LGHNA and CDR2 YNFKEQ. J lost 5 bases, V lost 1 base, and 1 base had no gene match. The CDR3 has 15 amino acids. The CDR3 DNA sequence: TGTGCCAGCAGCCAAGCACTAGCGGGAGGGGAGACCCAGTACTTC. It encodes CASSQALAGGETQYF.

The chain recombines TRBV7-9 with TRBJ2-1; TRBD2 is a possible D gene (6 bases). Trimming stripped 0 bases from V and 6 bases from J, with 9 bases between. CDR3 size: 14 residues. Germline V CDR1 and CDR2: SEHNR, FQNEAQ (reference sequence). This chain's CDR3 is CASSLALGGNEQFF. The CDR3 nucleotides are TGTGCCAGCAGCTTAGCGCTGGGGGGCAATGAGCAGTTCTTC.

The sample holds many counts of this clone. This chain links TRBV6-5 with TRBJ2-1; a weak D match, TRBD2 (6 bases). V was shortened by 6 bases and J by 6 bases, with 15 bases between the two germline ends. CDR1 MNHEY and CDR2 SVGAGI come from the germline V gene. This CDR3 has 14 residues. CDR3 sequence reads: CASRAWQGGNEQFF. Written as DNA, the CDR3 is TGTGCCAGCAGGGCCTGGCAGGGAGGCAATGAGCAGTTCTTC.